This T cell receptor beta chain was found in a study of T cells in Graves' hyperthyroidism and ophthalmopathy. This clonotype was observed a few times. Researchers amplified the TCR beta CDR3 regions from RNA transcripts. First-round RT-PCR with HTBI primers amplified the TCR CDR3 region. Each CDR3 protein gets one entry after TCRdb re-called the multiplex PCR reads with MiXCR. The table has over 650,000 distinct CDR3 sequences, about 15% seen once. This CDR3 comprises 13 residues. Germline V gene data show CDR1 as SGHRS and CDR2 as YFSETQ. The V gene lost 7 bases and the J gene lost 1 base, with 8 bases spanning the gap. Exclusion of patients followed from uncontrolled infection, other autoimmune disease, pregnancy or lactation.

The chain couples TRBV5-1 to TRBJ2-2; possible D gene TRBD1, 5 bases. This clonotype was obtained from a man aged 18 to 29 with Graves' hyperthyroidism. Material for sequencing was blood. CDR3: CASFTGNTGELFF. The CDR3 DNA reads as TGCGCCAGCTTCACAGGGAACACCGGGGAGCTGTTTTTT.